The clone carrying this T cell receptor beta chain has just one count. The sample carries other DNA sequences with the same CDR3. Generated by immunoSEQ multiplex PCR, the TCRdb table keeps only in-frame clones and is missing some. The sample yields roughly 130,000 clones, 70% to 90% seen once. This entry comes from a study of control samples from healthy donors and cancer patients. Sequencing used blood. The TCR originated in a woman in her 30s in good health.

This chain's CDR3 is CASSLGGSGANVLTF. The DNA for the CDR3 is TGCGCCAGCAGCTTAGGGGGCTCTGGGGCCAACGTCCTGACTTTC. The chain links TRBV5-1 to TRBJ2-6; maybe TRBD1 (6 bases). The V end was cut by 2 bases, the J end by 0 bases, with 6 bases between. Germline CDR1 and CDR2: SGHRS and YFSETQ. The CDR3 length is 15 residues. Filled out from reference TRBV5-1 and TRBJ2-6, the complete variable domain reads KAGVTQTPRYLIKTRGQQVTLSCSPISGHRSVSWYQQTPGQGLQFLFEYFSETQRNKGNFPGRFSGRQFSNSRSEMNVSTLELGDSALYLCASSLGGSGANVLTFGAGSRLTVL.